This T cell receptor (beta chain) derives from a study of T cell changes during pregnancy in multiple sclerosis. Clones were read by immunoSEQ multiplex PCR, and TCRdb kept only the in-frame ones, dropping some. The table lists fewer than 150,000 clones, about 95% of them singletons, with 0.44% in the top ten. The sequencing used peripheral blood, collected after pregnancy. The clonotype originates from a female donor with multiple sclerosis, enrolled in a pregnancy study.

CDR3 nucleotide sequence: TGCAGCGTGGGGGCAGCTGAAGCTTTCTTT. It encodes CSVGAAEAFF. The V call is TRBV29-1, the J call TRBJ1-1; D may be TRBD1 (6 bases). The CDR3 sequence is 10 residues long. CDR1 is SQVTM, CDR2 ANQGSEA, per germline. Trimming pared 6 bases from V and 6 bases from J, leaving 8 bases between.